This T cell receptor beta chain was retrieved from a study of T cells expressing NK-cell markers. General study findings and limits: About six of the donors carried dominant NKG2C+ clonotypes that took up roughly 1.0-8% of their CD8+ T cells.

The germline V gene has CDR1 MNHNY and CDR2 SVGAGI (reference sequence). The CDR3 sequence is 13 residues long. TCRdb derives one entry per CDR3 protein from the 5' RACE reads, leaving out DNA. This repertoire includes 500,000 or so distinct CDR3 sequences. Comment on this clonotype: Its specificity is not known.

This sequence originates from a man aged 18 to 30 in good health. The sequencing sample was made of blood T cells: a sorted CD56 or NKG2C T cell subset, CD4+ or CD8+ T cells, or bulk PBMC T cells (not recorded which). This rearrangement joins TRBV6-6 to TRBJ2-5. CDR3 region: CASSQAFPETQYF.